These T cell receptor beta chains were read from a single sample in a study of metastatic and nonmetastatic thyroid tumors. MiXCR was used by TCRdb to re-call the PCR reads. The table shows roughly 89,000 clones, with approximately 12% occurring only once. Sequenced input: tumor tissue. These receptors all come from a female donor with papillary thyroid cancer or a benign thyroid nodule (not recorded which). Some clones in this sample may be carry-over from other donors' samples. CDR3s include the opening cysteine and the closing phenylalanine or tryptophan. The D gene is left open where the match is weak. Clone size is shown for a subset of rows, as once, few, many or a class of expanded clone.

d_call clone_size j_call v_call cdr3_aa cdr3_nt
. many TRBJ2-3 TRBV7-2 CASSLGGADTQYF TGTGCCAGCAGCTTAGGGGGAGCAGATACGCAGTATTTT
. few TRBJ1-1 TRBV5-5 CASSLLESGGRGAFF TGTGCCAGCAGCTTGCTAGAGTCGGGCGGAAGGGGGGCTTTCTTT
. many TRBJ2-3 TRBV11-3 CASSLDPNTDTQYF TGTGCCAGCAGCTTAGACCCTAATACAGATACGCAGTATTTT
TRBD1 many TRBJ2-5 TRBV11-1 CASSYHRGPEETQYF TGTGCCAGCAGCTATCACAGGGGGCCCGAAGAGACCCAGTACTTC
. many TRBJ1-2 TRBV5-6 CASRSTTRSAVFNYGYTF TGTGCCAGCAGGAGTACGACACGAAGCGCCGTCTTTAACTATGGCTACACCTTC
. few TRBJ2-7 TRBV14 CASSSLSFAYEQYF TGTGCCAGCAGCTCTTTATCGTTTGCCTACGAGCAGTACTTC
. many TRBJ2-3 TRBV5-1 CASSLVGAISTDTQYF TGCGCCAGCAGCTTGGTGGGGGCTATTAGCACAGATACGCAGTATTTT
. many TRBJ2-5 TRBV15 CATSRDYLLEGTQYF TGTGCCACCAGCAGAGATTATCTACTAGAGGGGACCCAGTACTTC
. many TRBJ1-5 TRBV10-2 CASRQSVSNQPQHF TGCGCCAGCAGACAGTCAGTAAGCAATCAGCCCCAGCATTTT
. many TRBJ2-1 TRBV7-7 CASTARGEQFF TGTGCTAGCACCGCAAGAGGTGAGCAGTTCTTC
TRBD1 many TRBJ2-5 TRBV2 CASSPLYRGRGETQYF TGTGCCAGCAGCCCCCTCTACAGGGGGCGAGGAGAGACCCAGTACTTC
TRBD1 few TRBJ2-5 TRBV6-5 CASSWIGTGYGTQYF TGTGCCAGCAGTTGGATCGGGACAGGGTACGGGACCCAGTACTTC
TRBD2 many TRBJ2-2 TRBV6-5 CASSYLAGGAGELFF TGTGCCAGCAGTTACCTAGCCGGGGGGGCCGGGGAGCTGTTTTTT
. many TRBJ2-1 TRBV11-3 CASSAPGRRQQFF TGTGCCAGCAGCGCCCCAGGTCGGAGACAGCAGTTCTTC
. many TRBJ2-1 TRBV7-9 CASLQDRYNEQFF TGTGCCAGTTTACAAGACAGGTACAATGAGCAGTTCTTC
. many TRBJ2-7 TRBV9 CASSVTGDRYEQYF TGTGCCAGCAGCGTTACGGGCGACCGCTACGAGCAGTACTTC
. many TRBJ1-2 TRBV5-5 CASSLSQAFGYTF TGTGCCAGCAGCTTAAGCCAGGCCTTTGGCTACACCTTC
. many TRBJ2-1 TRBV19 CATRWGSGYNEQFF TGTGCCACCCGCTGGGGGTCGGGGTACAATGAGCAGTTCTTC
TRBD2 many TRBJ2-7 TRBV20-1 CSARRGTSGSYEQYF TGCAGTGCTAGGAGGGGGACTAGCGGGTCCTACGAGCAGTACTTC
TRBD1 many TRBJ2-1 TRBV6-2/TRBV6-3 CASSPWTGGAQNNEQFF TGTGCCAGCAGTCCATGGACAGGGGGCGCCCAGAACAATGAGCAGTTCTTC
. . TRBJ2-5 TRBV7-8 CASSPRTWGETQYF TGTGCCAGCAGCCCCAGGACATGGGGTGAGACCCAGTACTTC
TRBD1 few TRBJ2-2 TRBV6-1 CASRHTGQGLTGELSF TGTGCCAGCAGACACACGGGACAGGGTCTTACCGGGGAGCTGTCTTTT
. many TRBJ2-4 TRBV7-9 CASSAAEAKNIQYF TGTGCCAGCAGCGCTGCAGAAGCCAAAAACATTCAGTACTTC
. many TRBJ1-4 TRBV5-8 CASRRDEKLFF TGTGCCAGCAGGAGGGATGAAAAACTGTTTTTT
TRBD1 . TRBJ1-2 TRBV6-1 CASSESPGQTRYGYTF TGTGCCAGCAGTGAATCGCCGGGACAGACCCGCTATGGCTACACCTTC
TRBD1 many TRBJ1-2 TRBV28 CATLTGGEENSYTF TGTGCCACCCTAACAGGGGGCGAGGAGAATAGCTACACCTTC